Here is one T cell receptor beta chain with its context. Per germline, CDR1 MDHEN and CDR2 SYDVKM. V was cut by 4 bases and J by 6 bases, with 9 bases left in between. There are 12 residues in the CDR3. This entry is derived from a study of technical replicates of blood from a handful of donors. Only in-frame clones appear in the TCRdb table, and some are missing; sequencing was by immunoSEQ multiplex PCR. Here the sample spans more than 65,000 clones, about nine tenths being singletons. This chain uses TRBV28 with TRBJ1-2, with a tentative D call TRBD1 (5 bases). This clonotype was obtained from a human donor in good health. Some clones in this sample may be carry-over from other donors' samples. Sequencing used T cells isolated from PBMCs. CDR3 region: CASSYLGDGYTF. The CDR3 region has the DNA TGTGCCAGCAGTTACTTAGGGGATGGCTACACCTTC.